This TCR beta chain originates from a study of T cell repertoires in cytomegalovirus infection. About the study: Signatures in public TCR beta sequences pointed to both CMV infection and matching HLA type.

This clonotype was counted ten times or more. What it binds is not known. Study findings and constraints: Of the TCR beta families, the public ones yielded a cumulative frequency that identified carriers of CMV plus the relevant HLA. HLA-C-restricted CMV-specific TCR beta clonotypes prevailed in the ex vivo response.

TCRdb reprocessed the reads via MiXCR and lists one record per CDR3 protein. The sample records 310,000 or so distinct CDR3 sequences, approximately 8.9% being singletons. CDR1 is MDHEN and CDR2 is SYDVKM in the germline V gene. CDR3 length: 13 amino acids. Deletions cut 1 base from V and 5 bases from J, with 7 bases between. Sequencing was carried out using PBMCs. The chain employs TRBV28 and TRBJ2-3, with a possible D match to TRBD1 (5 bases). This receptor was taken from a human donor in good health (CMV status not recorded). Some clones in this sample may be carry-over from other donors' samples. This CDR3 reads CASSLYRQDTQYF. The CDR3 bases are TGTGCCAGCAGTTTATACAGGCAAGATACGCAGTATTTT.